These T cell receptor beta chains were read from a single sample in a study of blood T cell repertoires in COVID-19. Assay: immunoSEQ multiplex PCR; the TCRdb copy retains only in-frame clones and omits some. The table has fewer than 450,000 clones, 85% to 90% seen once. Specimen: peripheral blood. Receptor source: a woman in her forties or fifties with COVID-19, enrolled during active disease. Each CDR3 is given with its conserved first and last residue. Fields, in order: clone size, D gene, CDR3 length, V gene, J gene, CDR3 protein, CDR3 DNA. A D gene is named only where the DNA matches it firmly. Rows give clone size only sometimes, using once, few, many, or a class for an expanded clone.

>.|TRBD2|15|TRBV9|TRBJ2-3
CASSVVGGRSDTQYF
TGTGCCAGCAGCGTAGTGGGCGGGAGGTCGGATACGCAGTATTTT
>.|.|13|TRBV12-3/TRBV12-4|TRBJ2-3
CASSSRGTDTQYF
TGTGCCAGCAGTTCCAGGGGAACAGATACGCAGTATTTT
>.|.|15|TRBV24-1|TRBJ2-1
CATSDLLGTYNEQFF
TGTGCCACCAGTGATTTACTAGGGACCTACAATGAGCAGTTCTTC
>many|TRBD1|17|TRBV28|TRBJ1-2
CASSLGGQPLGIYGYTF
TGTGCCAGCAGTTTAGGGGGACAGCCTTTGGGCATATATGGCTACACCTTC
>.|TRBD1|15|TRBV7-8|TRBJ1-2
CASSPGGQGGYGYTF
TGTGCCAGCAGCCCAGGCGGACAGGGAGGCTATGGCTACACCTTC
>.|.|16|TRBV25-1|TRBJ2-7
CASSEEQDSFSYEQYF
TGTGCCAGCAGTGAAGAACAGGACAGCTTCTCCTACGAGCAGTACTTC
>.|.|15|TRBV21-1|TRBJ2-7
CASSNPQRGNYEQYF
TGTGCCAGCTCCAACCCCCAGAGAGGGAACTACGAGCAGTACTTC
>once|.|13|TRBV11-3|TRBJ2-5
CASSLRAQETQYF
TGTGCCAGCAGCTTGAGGGCTCAAGAGACCCAGTACTTC
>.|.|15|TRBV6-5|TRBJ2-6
CASNTGVSGANVLTF
TGTGCCAGCAACACAGGAGTCTCTGGGGCCAACGTCCTGACTTTC
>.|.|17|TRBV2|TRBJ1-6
CASSDGGKVFLGSPLHF
TGTGCCAGCAGTGACGGAGGGAAGGTATTCCTTGGGTCACCCCTCCACTTT
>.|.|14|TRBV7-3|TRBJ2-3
CASSLTSTTDTQYF
TGTGCCAGCAGCTTAACATCTACCACAGATACGCAGTATTTT
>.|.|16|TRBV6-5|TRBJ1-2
CASSYGSQGRHYGYTF
TGTGCCAGCAGTTACGGGTCGCAGGGGCGCCACTATGGCTACACCTTC
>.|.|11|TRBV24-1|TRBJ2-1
CATSDRDEQFF
TGTGCCACCAGTGACAGGGATGAGCAGTTCTTC
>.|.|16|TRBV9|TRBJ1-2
CASSARSLGGYYGYTF
TGTGCCAGCAGCGCCAGGTCGTTGGGCGGGTACTATGGCTACACCTTC
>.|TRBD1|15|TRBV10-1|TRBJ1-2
CASSVETGINYGYTF
TGCGCCAGCAGTGTTGAGACAGGGATAAACTATGGCTACACCTTC
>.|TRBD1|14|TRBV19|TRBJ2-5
CASKKVLTGETQYF
TGTGCCAGTAAAAAGGTCCTGACAGGGGAGACCCAGTACTTC
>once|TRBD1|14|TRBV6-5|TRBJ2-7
CASSFRGLGYEQYF
TGTGCCAGCAGTTTCAGGGGGCTGGGCTACGAGCAGTACTTC
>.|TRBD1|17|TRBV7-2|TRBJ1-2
CASSLLGQGRYDYGYTF
TGTGCCAGCAGCCTCTTAGGACAGGGGAGGTACGACTATGGCTACACCTTC
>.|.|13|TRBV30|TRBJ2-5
CAWSVNRQETQYF
TGTGCCTGGAGTGTCAACAGGCAAGAGACCCAGTACTTC
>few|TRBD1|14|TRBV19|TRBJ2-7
CASSMRQGSYEQYF
TGTGCCAGTAGTATGAGACAGGGGAGCTACGAGCAGTACTTC
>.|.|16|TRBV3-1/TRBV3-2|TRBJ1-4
CASSQDYGVSNEKLFF
TGTGCCAGCAGCCAAGATTACGGGGTCTCCAATGAAAAACTGTTTTTT
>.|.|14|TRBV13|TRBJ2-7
CASSPGETSYEQYF
TGTGCCAGCAGCCCGGGAGAGACCTCCTACGAGCAGTACTTC
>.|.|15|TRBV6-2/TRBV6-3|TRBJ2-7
CASSGRKLTTYEQYF
TGTGCCAGCAGTGGCCGGAAGTTGACAACCTACGAGCAGTACTTC
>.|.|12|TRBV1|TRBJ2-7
CTSSGFSYEQYF
TGCACCAGCAGCGGCTTTTCCTACGAGCAGTACTTC
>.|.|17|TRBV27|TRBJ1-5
CASSLEGPGSSNQPQHF
TGTGCCAGCAGTTTAGAAGGCCCGGGTTCGAGCAATCAGCCCCAGCATTTT
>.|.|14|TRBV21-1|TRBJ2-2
CASIGKPLTGELFF
TGTGCCAGCATCGGTAAACCTTTGACCGGGGAGCTGTTTTTT
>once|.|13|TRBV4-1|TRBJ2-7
CASSQEQAYEQYF
TGCGCCAGCAGCCAAGAGCAAGCGTACGAGCAGTACTTC
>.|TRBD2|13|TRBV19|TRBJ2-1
CASREGGSYEQFF
TGTGCCAGTAGGGAGGGCGGGAGCTATGAGCAGTTCTTC
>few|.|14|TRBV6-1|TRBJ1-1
CASSEALIRPEAFF
TGTGCCAGCAGTGAAGCGCTGATCAGGCCTGAAGCTTTCTTT
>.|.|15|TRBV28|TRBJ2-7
CANFVPGQPTYEQYF
TGTGCCAACTTCGTACCGGGACAACCAACCTACGAGCAGTACTTC
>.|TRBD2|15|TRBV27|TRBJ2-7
CASSLLRAGEGEQYF
TGTGCCAGCAGCCTCCTGAGAGCGGGAGAGGGCGAGCAGTACTTC
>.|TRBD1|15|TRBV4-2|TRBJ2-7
CASSQARTGGYEQYF
TGTGCCAGCAGCCAAGCCCGGACAGGGGGCTACGAGCAGTACTTC
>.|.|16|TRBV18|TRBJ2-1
CASSPPGRGGYNEQFF
TGTGCCAGCTCACCACCGGGGCGGGGCGGGTACAATGAGCAGTTCTTC
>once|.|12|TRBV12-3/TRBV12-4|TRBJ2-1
CASSSHGGEQFF
TGTGCCAGCAGTTCCCACGGGGGTGAGCAGTTCTTC
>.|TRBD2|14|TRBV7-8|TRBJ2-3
CASSLGGQADTQYF
TGTGCCAGCAGCTTGGGAGGGCAGGCAGATACGCAGTATTTT
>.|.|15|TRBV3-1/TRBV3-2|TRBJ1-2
CASSRRQVNDYGYTF
TGTGCCAGCAGCCGAAGACAGGTTAACGACTATGGCTACACCTTC
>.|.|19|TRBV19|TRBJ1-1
CASSIALLYGRVRNTEAFF
TGTGCCAGTAGTATTGCTTTATTGTATGGCAGGGTTAGGAACACTGAAGCTTTCTTT
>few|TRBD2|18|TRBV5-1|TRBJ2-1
CASSFWTSGGRSNNEQFF
TGCGCCAGCAGCTTCTGGACTAGCGGAGGAAGGAGCAACAATGAGCAGTTCTTC
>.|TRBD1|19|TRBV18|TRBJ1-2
CASSPRRLTGTGGSDGYTF
TGTGCCAGCTCACCGCGTCGATTGACCGGGACAGGGGGCTCGGATGGCTACACCTTC
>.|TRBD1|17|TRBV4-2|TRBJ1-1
CASSQDRGRSMNTEAFF
TGTGCCAGCAGCCAAGACAGGGGGAGATCCATGAACACTGAAGCTTTCTTT
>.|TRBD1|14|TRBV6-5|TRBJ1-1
CATREGAQDTEAFF
TGTGCCACTCGGGAGGGGGCGCAGGACACTGAAGCTTTCTTT